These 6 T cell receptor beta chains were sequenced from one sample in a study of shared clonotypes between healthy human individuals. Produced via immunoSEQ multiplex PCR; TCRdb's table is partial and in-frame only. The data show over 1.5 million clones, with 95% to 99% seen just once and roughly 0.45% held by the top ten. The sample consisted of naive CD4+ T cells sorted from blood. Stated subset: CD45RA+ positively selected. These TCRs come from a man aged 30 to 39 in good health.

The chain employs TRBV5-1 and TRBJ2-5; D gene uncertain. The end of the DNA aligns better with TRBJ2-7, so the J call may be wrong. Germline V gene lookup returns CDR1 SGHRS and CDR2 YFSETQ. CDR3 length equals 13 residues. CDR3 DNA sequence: TGCGCCAGCAGCATCTCCGGGCCCTACGAGCAGTACTTC. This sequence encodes CASSISGPYEQYF.

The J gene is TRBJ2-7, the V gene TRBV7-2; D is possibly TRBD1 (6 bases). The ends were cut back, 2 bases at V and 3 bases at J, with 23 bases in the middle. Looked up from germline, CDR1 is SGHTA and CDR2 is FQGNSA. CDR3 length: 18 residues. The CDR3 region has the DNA TGTGCCAGCAGCTTAACGGCAGGGGCTTCCGGTTCTCGCTACGAGCAGTACTTC. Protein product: CASSLTAGASGSRYEQYF. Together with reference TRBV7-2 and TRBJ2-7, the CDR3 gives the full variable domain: GAGVSQSPSNKVTEKGKDVELRCDPISGHTALYWYRQSLGQGLEFLIYFQGNSAPDKSGLPSDRFSAERTGGSVSTLTIQRTQQEDSAVYLCASSLTAGASGSRYEQYFGPGTRLTVT.

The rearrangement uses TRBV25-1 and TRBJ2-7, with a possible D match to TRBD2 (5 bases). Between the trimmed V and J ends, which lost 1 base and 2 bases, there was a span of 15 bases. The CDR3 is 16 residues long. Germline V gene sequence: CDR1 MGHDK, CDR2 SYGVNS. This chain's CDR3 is CASSEWVATVAYEQYF. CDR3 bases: TGTGCCAGCAGTGAATGGGTAGCGACGGTGGCCTACGAGCAGTACTTC.

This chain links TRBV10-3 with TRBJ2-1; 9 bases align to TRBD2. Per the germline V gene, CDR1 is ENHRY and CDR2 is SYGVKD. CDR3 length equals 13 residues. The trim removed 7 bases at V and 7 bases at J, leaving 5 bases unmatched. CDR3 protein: CAIKREVGNEQFF. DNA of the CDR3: TGTGCCATCAAGCGGGAGGTAGGGAATGAGCAGTTCTTC.

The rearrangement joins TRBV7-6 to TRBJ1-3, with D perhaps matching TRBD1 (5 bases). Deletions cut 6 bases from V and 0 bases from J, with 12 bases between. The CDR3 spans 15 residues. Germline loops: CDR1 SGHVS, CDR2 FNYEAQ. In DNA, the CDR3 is TGTGCCAGCAGTCGAGACAGATACTCTGGAAACACCATATATTTT. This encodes CASSRDRYSGNTIYF.

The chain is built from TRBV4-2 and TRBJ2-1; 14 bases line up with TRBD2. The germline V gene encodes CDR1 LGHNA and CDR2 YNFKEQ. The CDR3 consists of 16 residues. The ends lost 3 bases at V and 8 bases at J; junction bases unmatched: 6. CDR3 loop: CASSQGLGLAGDEQFF. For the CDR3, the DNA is TGTGCCAGCAGCCAGGGGCTGGGACTAGCGGGAGATGAGCAGTTCTTC.